This TCR beta chain was observed in a study of cytomegalovirus exposure and HLA in healthy donors. Primers for the PCR totalled 60 Vbeta and 13 Jbeta. The table came from immunoSEQ multiplex PCR; TCRdb's copy has only in-frame clones and leaves some out. This sample has about 110,000 clones, with approximately 80% found just once. As for this clone: No antigen is known for it.

Germline V lookup: CDR1 MNHNY, CDR2 SVGAGI (reference sequence). The length of the CDR3 is 15 residues. Trimming stripped 6 bases from V and 1 base from J, with 15 bases between. Overall study results and limits: In a later analysis, CMV-associated beta chains were mostly HLA-associated, it appeared. The study put 150 or so TCR beta chains on its list as cytomegalovirus-associated. Three of the chains that were CMV-associated were confirmed in vitro to be specific for CMV antigens.

The source is a woman aged 18 to 35 in good health and CMV-seronegative. Sample: PBMCs. V gene TRBV6-6 combines with J gene TRBJ1-2, with D tentatively TRBD1 (5 bases). The CDR3 sequence: CASRPGGTLNYGYTF. DNA for the CDR3: TGTGCCAGCAGGCCTGGTGGGACTCTTAACTATGGCTACACCTTC.